The rows below give T cell receptor beta chains drawn from one sample of a study of blood T cell repertoires in COVID-19. Measured with immunoSEQ multiplex PCR; TCRdb has only the in-frame clones, and not every one. Of about 260,000 clones listed, approximately 86% were seen once; the top ten hold roughly 2.4%. Sequences were obtained from peripheral blood. These receptors originate from a woman aged 50 to 60 who had recovered from COVID-19. The CDR3 runs from the conserved cysteine through the conserved F or W. A D gene is named only where the DNA matches it firmly. Clone size appears in some rows only: once, few, many, or a class for an expanded clone.

16,-,TRBV5-1,TRBJ1-1,few,TGCGCCAGCAGCTTGGAAAGTCGGGGGGTCCTGACTGAAGCTTTCTTT,CASSLESRGVLTEAFF
16,TRBD1,TRBV11-1,TRBJ2-2,-,TGTGCCAGCAGCTTAAGGACAGGGTGGTCCACCGGGGAGCTGTTTTTT,CASSLRTGWSTGELFF
15,-,TRBV5-6,TRBJ1-2,-,TGTGCCAGCAGCTCCGGTTGGGGCACTCTCTATGGCTACACCTTC,CASSSGWGTLYGYTF
19,TRBD2,TRBV6-1,TRBJ2-2,-,TGTGCCAGCAGTGAAGTTTTTGTGTTAGCGGGGGGGCGAGCCGGGGAGCTGTTTTTT,CASSEVFVLAGGRAGELFF
12,TRBD1,TRBV6-5,TRBJ1-5,-,TGTGCCAGCAGCGACAGGGATCAGCCCCAGCATTTT,CASSDRDQPQHF
14,TRBD2,TRBV10-3,TRBJ2-3,-,TGTGCCATCACCCTAGCGGGAGTTACAGATACGCAGTATTTT,CAITLAGVTDTQYF
13,-,TRBV18,TRBJ2-3,-,TGTGCCAGCTCACAGGGGCTGACAGATACGCAGTATTTT,CASSQGLTDTQYF
15,TRBD2,TRBV7-3,TRBJ2-7,-,TGTGCCAGCAGCCTCACTAGCGGGAGGATCTACGAGCAGTACTTC,CASSLTSGRIYEQYF
14,-,TRBV7-2,TRBJ2-3,once,TGTGCCAGCAGAGTTAACAGGGTAGGGGATACGCAGTATTTT,CASRVNRVGDTQYF
15,-,TRBV6-5,TRBJ1-1,few,TGTGCCAGCTCCTTAGACTTAGGGGCAGGCACTGAAGCTTTCTTT,CASSLDLGAGTEAFF
14,-,TRBV2,TRBJ1-6,-,TGTGCCAGCAGTGATGAGGCCCGCGGCCCACCCCTCCACTTT,CASSDEARGPPLHF
17,TRBD1,TRBV9,TRBJ2-3,-,TGTGCCAGCAGCCCCACTGGGTGGGACAGAAGCACAGATACGCAGTATTTT,CASSPTGWDRSTDTQYF
15,TRBD1,TRBV30,TRBJ2-7,-,TGTGCCTGGAGTGCCCTGGGACAGGTTACCTACGAGCAGTACTTC,CAWSALGQVTYEQYF
17,TRBD2,TRBV6-4,TRBJ2-1,-,TGTGCCAGCAAGTGGGTGGGACTAGCGGGACTAAGCAATGAGCAGTTCTTC,CASKWVGLAGLSNEQFF
13,-,TRBV18,TRBJ2-3,-,TGTGCCAGCTCACCGGCAGACACAGATACGCAGTATTTT,CASSPADTDTQYF
15,TRBD2,TRBV11-2,TRBJ2-5,-,TGTGCCAGCAGCTTCGGAGTGGGAGGGAGGGAGACCCAGTACTTC,CASSFGVGGRETQYF
15,TRBD1,TRBV5-8,TRBJ1-1,-,TGTGCCAGCAGTTCCGGGACAGGGGGAGGGACTGAAGCTTTCTTT,CASSSGTGGGTEAFF
15,-,TRBV10-3,TRBJ2-1,-,TGTGCCATCAGTGAGTTCTCTGTAGGGGACAATGAGCAGTTCTTC,CAISEFSVGDNEQFF
13,-,TRBV4-3,TRBJ2-5,-,TGCGCCAGCAGCCGAAGCATCAGGGAGACCCAGTACTTC,CASSRSIRETQYF
14,-,TRBV30,TRBJ2-7,-,TGTGCCTGGAGTGTATCAGGGGGGTCCTACGAGCAGTACTTC,CAWSVSGGSYEQYF
14,TRBD2,TRBV30,TRBJ2-1,-,TGTGCCTGGAGTAATAGCGGGGGGGCCCGTGAGCAGTTCTTC,CAWSNSGGAREQFF
16,-,TRBV5-4,TRBJ2-7,-,TGTGCCAGCAGCTCTCTAGTTTCTAGGATCATCCACGAGCAGTACTTC,CASSSLVSRIIHEQYF
14,TRBD1,TRBV14,TRBJ1-4,-,TGTGCCAGCAGCCTGGGACAGAATAATGAAAAACTGTTTTTT,CASSLGQNNEKLFF
14,TRBD2,TRBV24-1,TRBJ2-3,many,TGTGCCACCAGTGATTCAGGGAGGGCAGATACGCAGTATTTT,CATSDSGRADTQYF
16,TRBD2,TRBV5-1,TRBJ2-7,-,TGCGCCAGCAGCTTGAAGTCACGCGGGAGCTCCTACGAGCAGTACTTC,CASSLKSRGSSYEQYF
13,TRBD1,TRBV18,TRBJ1-5,few,TGTGCCAGCTCACCACAACAGGGGCAGCCCCAGCATTTT,CASSPQQGQPQHF
14,-,TRBV28,TRBJ2-2,-,TGTGCCAGCAGTTTGATAACGGTGACCGGGGAGCTGTTTTTT,CASSLITVTGELFF
15,-,TRBV19,TRBJ2-1,-,TGTGCCAGTAGTATAACCGGGGTGGGGGGCAATGAGCAGTTCTTC,CASSITGVGGNEQFF
13,-,TRBV7-2,TRBJ2-1,once,TGTGCCAGCAGCTTAGAGGACTTCAATGAGCAGTTCTTC,CASSLEDFNEQFF